The clone carrying this T cell receptor (beta chain) was observed at least ten times. What it binds is not known. TCRdb reprocessed the 5' RACE reads via MiXCR and lists one record per CDR3 protein. The table shows approximately 300,000 distinct CDR3 sequences, with around 6.8% occurring only once. The germline V and J ends were trimmed by 3 bases and 4 bases, with 12 bases remaining between them. This CDR3 region has 14 residues. CDR1 is LGHNA, CDR2 YNFKEQ, per germline. The sample originates from a study of T cells after yellow fever vaccination. Study details: Fractions low in cell number were prepared with SMART-Seq v4 Ultra Low Input.

Study-level points and caveats: Among primary-vaccination clones, most reappeared after the booster, at approximately 97% for CD4 and more than 85% for CD8. Only a minor proportion of clonotypes was detected across both CD4 and CD8 compartments.

This TCR was recovered from a man aged 18-30 years who received the YFV17D yellow fever vaccine. The sample in question was PBMCs, obtained approximately 47 days after the first yellow fever vaccination. The J gene is TRBJ2-5, the V gene TRBV4-2, with D perhaps being TRBD1 or TRBD2 (5 bases each). CDR3 in amino acids: CASSQGDVLETQYF. The CDR3 DNA reads as TGTGCCAGCAGCCAGGGGGACGTTTTAGAGACCCAGTACTTC.